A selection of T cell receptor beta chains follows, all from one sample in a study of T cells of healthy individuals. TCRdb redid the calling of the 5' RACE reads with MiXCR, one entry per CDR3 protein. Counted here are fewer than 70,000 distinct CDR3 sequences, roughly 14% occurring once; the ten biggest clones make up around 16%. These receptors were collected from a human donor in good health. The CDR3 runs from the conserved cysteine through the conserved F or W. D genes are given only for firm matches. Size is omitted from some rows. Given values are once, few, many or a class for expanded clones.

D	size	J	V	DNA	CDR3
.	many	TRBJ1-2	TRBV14	TGTGCCAGCAGCCAAGGTGGATGGGGGTATGGCTACACCTTC	CASSQGGWGYGYTF
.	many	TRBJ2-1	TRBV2	TGTGCCAGATACAGGAGCTCCTACAATGAGCAGTTCTTC	CARYRSSYNEQFF
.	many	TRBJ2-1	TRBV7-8	TGTGCCAGCAGCCCTAAACTAATCGATCGGGATGAGCAGTTCTTC	CASSPKLIDRDEQFF
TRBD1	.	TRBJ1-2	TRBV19	TGTGCCAGTAGTGCAGGACAGGGTGGTGACTATGGCTACACCTTC	CASSAGQGGDYGYTF
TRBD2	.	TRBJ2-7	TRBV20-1	TGCAGTGCTAGACTAGCGGGAGAAATCGAGCAGTACTTC	CSARLAGEIEQYF
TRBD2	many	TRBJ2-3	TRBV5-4	TGTGCCAGCAGCCCACAACGGACTAGCGGGACCACAGATACGCAGTATTTT	CASSPQRTSGTTDTQYF
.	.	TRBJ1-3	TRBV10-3	TGTGCCATCAGTGAGTCGTTTGGCAGCTCTGGAAACACCATATATTTT	CAISESFGSSGNTIYF
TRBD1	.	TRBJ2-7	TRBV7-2	TGTGCCAGCAGCTTGCGACAGGGGGGAGTGTACGAGCAGTACTTC	CASSLRQGGVYEQYF
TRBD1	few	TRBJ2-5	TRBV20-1	TGCAGTGCTTGGGACAGGGTGGAGACCCAGTACTTC	CSAWDRVETQYF
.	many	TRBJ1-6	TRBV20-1	TGCAGTGCTAGAGATCCGGTACTCCGGGGCTCGAAATTTGATTCACCCCTCCACTTT	CSARDPVLRGSKFDSPLHF
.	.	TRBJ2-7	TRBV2	TGTGCCAGCAAAGGGCAGGTGATCTCCTACGAGCAGTACTTC	CASKGQVISYEQYF
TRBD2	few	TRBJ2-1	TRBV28	TGTGCCAGCAGTTTAGCGGGGGGGCTGGGCGAGCAGTTCTTC	CASSLAGGLGEQFF
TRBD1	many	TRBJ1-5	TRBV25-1	TGTGCCAGCATCAAACAGGGGTTTGGGCCCCAGCATTTT	CASIKQGFGPQHF
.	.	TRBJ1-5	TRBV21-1	TGTGCCAGCAGCCTAAAGACCCGACAGGATGCGACCCAGCCCCAGCATTTT	CASSLKTRQDATQPQHF
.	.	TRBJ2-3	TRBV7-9	TGTGCCAGCAGCCGCGCCGGGGAACAGGGTCCTGCGACGCAGTATTTT	CASSRAGEQGPATQYF
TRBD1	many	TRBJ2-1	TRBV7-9	TGTGCCAGCAGCCCTAGGGACAGGGTGAGACCCTACAATGAGCAGTTCTTC	CASSPRDRVRPYNEQFF
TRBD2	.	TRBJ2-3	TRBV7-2	TGTGCCAGCAGCCTCCGACGGACTAGCGCCGATACGCAGTATTTT	CASSLRRTSADTQYF
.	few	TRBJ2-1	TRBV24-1	TGTGCCACCAGTGCCTTAGACAGAAGGCACAATGAGCAGTTCTTC	CATSALDRRHNEQFF
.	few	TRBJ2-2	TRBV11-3	TGTGCCAGCAGCTTTAGACAGGCGAACACCGGGGAGCTGTTTTTT	CASSFRQANTGELFF
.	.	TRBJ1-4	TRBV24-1	TGTGCCACCAGTGATGGGGGAGGGTTTGAAAAACTGTTTTTT	CATSDGGGFEKLFF
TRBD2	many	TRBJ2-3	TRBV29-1	TGCAGCGTTGAGGGGACTAGCGGGGGGACTCGGGGTACGCAGTATTTT	CSVEGTSGGTRGTQYF
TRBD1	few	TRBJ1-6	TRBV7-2	TGTGCCAGCAGCTTAGTTGTGGGTCAGGGGGCCGCTAATTCACCCCTCCACTTT	CASSLVVGQGAANSPLHF
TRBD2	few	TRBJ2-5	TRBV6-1	TGTGCCAGCAGTACTAGCGGGGGAGGGAGAGAGACCCAGTACTTC	CASSTSGGGRETQYF
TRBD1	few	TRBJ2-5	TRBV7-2	TGTGCCAGCAGCTTAAGGACAGGCGGGTTCCAAGAGACCCAGTACTTC	CASSLRTGGFQETQYF
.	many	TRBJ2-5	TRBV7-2	TGTGCCAGCAGCTTAGCGAAAGGGGCGCAGACCCAGTACTTC	CASSLAKGAQTQYF
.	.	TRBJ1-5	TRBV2	TGTGCCAGCAGTGAAGACAGGCTGAAAAATCAGCCCCAGCATTTT	CASSEDRLKNQPQHF
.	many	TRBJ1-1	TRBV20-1	TGCAGTGCTAGAGATCATGGCAGATACACTGAAGCTTTCTTT	CSARDHGRYTEAFF
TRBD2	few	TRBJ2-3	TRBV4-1	TGCGCCAGCAGCCTGACTAGCGGGGCAGATACGCAGTATTTT	CASSLTSGADTQYF
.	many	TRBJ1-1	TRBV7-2	TGTGCCAGCAGCCCCCTAGTAATGAGCGAAGCTTTCTTT	CASSPLVMSEAFF
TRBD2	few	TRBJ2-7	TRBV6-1	TGTGCCAGCAGGGTGGGGGAGGGGGAGCAGTACTTC	CASRVGEGEQYF